This entry features one T cell receptor beta chain sequence. Just one base apart from a much larger clone, this may be a read error. The DNA is omitted, as the CDR3 cannot be located on it reliably, and the CDR3 follows TCRdb's listing. TCRdb processed the PCR reads anew with MiXCR; each CDR3 protein has one entry. This sample has under 650,000 distinct CDR3 sequences, with roughly 21% found just once. The data were obtained in a study of molecular identifiers for immune sequencing clone quantification. The CDR3 spans 11 residues, counting both ends. Germline V gene data show CDR1 as SEHNR and CDR2 as FQNEAQ (reference sequence). For naive CD8 T cells, sorting used the CD8+CD4-CCR7+CD45RA+ phenotype.

This clonotype was sampled from a human donor in good health. Some libraries in this study had Jurkat cell RNA spiked in. The sequencing input was naive CD8+ T cells from blood, with Jurkat cell RNA spiked in. Specified subset: FACS-sorted CD8+CD4-CCR7+CD45RA+ naive T cells. The rearrangement uses TRBV7-9 and TRBJ1-1. This CDR3 is CASTSAGEGFF.